This passage covers 22 T cell receptor beta chains from one sample sequenced in a study of pediatric ulcerative colitis. Only in-frame clones appear in the TCRdb table, and some are missing; sequencing was by immunoSEQ multiplex PCR. The sample holds roughly 18,000 clones, less than 85% seen once. During colonoscopy, one to two rectal pinch biopsies were collected. Sequencing input: gut tissue. Every receptor here comes from a boy aged 5-17 years with moderate ulcerative colitis.

The chain carries TRBV5-6 and TRBJ2-5, with 7 nucleotides matching TRBD1. From germline, CDR1 is SGHDT and CDR2 YYEEEE. CDR3 length: 14 amino acids. The V and J ends lost 1 base and 5 bases, in that order; junction bases with no gene match: 5. The CDR3, as DNA: TGTGCCAGCAGCTTGACAGGGGAAGGGGAGACCCAGTACTTC. The encoded protein is CASSLTGEGETQYF. Based on the CDR3 plus reference TRBV5-6 and TRBJ2-5, the full variable domain is DAGVTQSPTHLIKTRGQQVTLRCSPKSGHDTVSWYQQALGQGPQFIFQYYEEEERQRGNFPDRFSGHQFPNYSSELNVNALLLGDSALYLCASSLTGEGETQYFGPGTRLLVL.

The genes are TRBV15 and TRBJ1-2; 12 bases align to TRBD1. Germline V CDR1 and CDR2: LNHNV, YYDKDF (reference sequence). The CDR3 is made up of 17 amino acids. V was pared by 1 base and J by 1 base, with 4 bases of the junction left unmatched. The CDR3 DNA is TGTGCCACCAGCAGAGCCGGGACAGGGGGCAGTAACTATGGCTACACCTTC. It encodes CATSRAGTGGSNYGYTF.

The gene calls are TRBV2 and TRBJ1-5; 12 nucleotides align to TRBD1. Germline V CDR1 and CDR2: SNHLY, FYNNEI. J was trimmed by 7 bases and V by 5 bases; bases with no gene match: 6. The CDR3 has 15 amino acids. This CDR3 reads CASSRDRGRDQPQHF. CDR3 coding DNA: TGTGCCAGCAGTCGGGACAGGGGGCGCGACCAGCCCCAGCATTTT.

The chain uses TRBV29-1 and TRBJ2-5; a possible D gene is TRBD1 (5 bases). The V and J ends lost 7 bases and 3 bases respectively, with 12 bases between them. This CDR3 region has 12 residues. Per the germline V gene, CDR1 is SQVTM and CDR2 is ANQGSEA. CDR3 nucleotides: TGCAGCGCTGGACACCAAGAAGAGACCCAGTACTTC. Its protein product is CSAGHQEETQYF.

This chain connects TRBV18 to TRBJ2-5, with 9 bases aligning to TRBD2. J was trimmed by 2 bases and V by 6 bases; bases with no gene match: 13. This CDR3 has 17 amino acids. Germline CDR1 is KGHSH and CDR2 is LQKENI. CDR3 region: CASSRLAVGSGQETQYF. CDR3 DNA: TGTGCCAGCTCGAGACTAGCGGTTGGCTCGGGACAAGAGACCCAGTACTTC.

The chain is built from TRBV27 and TRBJ1-1; no clear D gene. Germline loops: CDR1 MNHEY, CDR2 SMNVEV (reference sequence). Trimming removed 10 bases at V and 4 bases at J, with 22 bases between. The CDR3 length is 15 residues. In nucleotides, the CDR3 is TGTGCCACACTCCGAGAGCCAGGAACGCTCACTGAAGCTTTCTTT. This gives the protein CATLREPGTLTEAFF.

This chain joins TRBV5-1 and TRBJ2-5, with D possibly TRBD2 on 5 matching bases. Trimming shortened V by 4 bases and J by 4 bases, and 17 bases separated the two germline ends. The germline CDR1 and CDR2 sequences are SGHRS and YFSETQ. This CDR3 has 15 residues. CDR3 amino acids: CASSVSPGEGETQYF. The DNA for the CDR3 is TGCGCCAGCAGCGTTTCCCCTGGAGAGGGAGAGACCCAGTACTTC. Full variable domain (missing parts from reference TRBV5-1 and TRBJ2-5): KAGVTQTPRYLIKTRGQQVTLSCSPISGHRSVSWYQQTPGQGLQFLFEYFSETQRNKGNFPGRFSGRQFSNSRSEMNVSTLELGDSALYLCASSVSPGEGETQYFGPGTRLLVL.

This chain links TRBV6-5 with TRBJ1-2; 9 positions match TRBD1. Unmatched junction bases numbered 8, after V lost 5 bases and J lost 4 bases. CDR1 is MNHEY, CDR2 SVGAGI, per germline. The CDR3 extends over 15 amino acids. In DNA form, the CDR3 reads TGTGCCAGCAGTAAAGGACAGGGGTCGGCCTATGGCTACACCTTC. It codes for CASSKGQGSAYGYTF.

As DNA, the CDR3 is TGTGCCAGCAGCCCCAGAGCGGGAGAGGGGGATACGCAGTATTTT. It translates to CASSPRAGEGDTQYF. J is TRBJ2-3 and V is TRBV9; TRBD2 agrees at 8 bases. This CDR3 has 15 residues. Germline trimming cut 4 bases from V and 6 bases from J; bases unmatched to any gene: 10. Per germline, CDR1 SGDLS and CDR2 YYNGEE.

The rearrangement uses TRBV10-2 and TRBJ1-2; no clear D. Trimming left V 1 base short and J 8 bases short, with 14 bases between. The V gene's germline CDR1 is WSHSY and CDR2 SAAADI. This CDR3 spans 14 amino acids. The CDR3 sequence: CASSEFVGSEGYTF. DNA for the CDR3: TGCGCCAGCAGTGAGTTTGTAGGCTCGGAAGGCTACACCTTC.

The chain is built from TRBV4-1 and TRBJ1-1; maybe TRBD1 (6 bases). CDR3 length equals 17 residues. Trimming shortened V by 2 bases and J by 5 bases, and 21 bases separated the two germline ends. Germline lookup yields CDR1 MGHRA and CDR2 YSYEKL. The CDR3 bases are TGCGCCAGCAGCCAATGGGGGCTCAACAGGGTTGGGACTGAAGCTTTCTTT. Residues: CASSQWGLNRVGTEAFF.

The V and J genes are TRBV19 and TRBJ2-1; TRBD2 might be the D (6 bases). The V end lost 3 bases, the J end lost 7 bases, and 16 bases lay between the germline ends. The length of the CDR3 is 15 residues. Germline CDR1 reads LNHDA; CDR2 reads SQIVND (reference sequence). Written as DNA, the CDR3 is TGTGCCAGTAGTATTAACGGAGGGGTTAGGAATGAGCAGTTCTTC. This codes for CASSINGGVRNEQFF.

The chain couples TRBV12-5 to TRBJ1-5; 9 positions agree with TRBD1. V shed 4 bases and J 6 bases; nucleotides not matched to a gene: 13. In germline, CDR1 is LGHNT, CDR2 FRNRAP. The CDR3 contains 17 residues. CDR3 region: CASGSDRGGGRGQPQHF. Written as DNA, the CDR3 is TGTGCTAGTGGTTCGGACAGGGGCGGGGGCCGGGGTCAGCCCCAGCATTTT.

This rearrangement joins TRBV5-4 to TRBJ1-2; a weak D match, TRBD1 (6 bases). The CDR3 sequence is 12 residues long. With 3 bases removed from V and 7 bases from J, the gap between germline ends came to 10 bases. Germline-derived CDR1 and CDR2 are SGHNT and YYREEE (reference sequence). CDR3 loop: CASSSNRAGYTF. The CDR3 region has the DNA TGTGCCAGCAGCTCGAACAGGGCTGGCTACACCTTC.

In its sample, this clone ranks as medium-sized. The chain is built from TRBV7-3 and TRBJ1-1; D uncertain. Trimming removed 5 bases from V and 3 bases from J, with 10 bases in between. Germline CDR1 reads SGHTA; CDR2 reads FQGTGA. This CDR3 has 13 amino acids. DNA for the CDR3: TGTGCCAGCAGCAAGACTAAGGACACTGAAGCTTTCTTT. Amino acids: CASSKTKDTEAFF.

In nucleotides, the CDR3 is TGTGCCAGTAGTACCCTTGACAGGGCCCACGAGCAGTACTTC. Translating it yields CASSTLDRAHEQYF. This chain connects TRBV19 to TRBJ2-7; 7 positions agree with TRBD1. CDR3 length: 14 amino acids. Germline lookup yields CDR1 LNHDA and CDR2 SQIVND (reference sequence). Trimming at V came to 4 bases and at J to 5 bases, leaving 8 bases not matched to a gene.

The chain employs TRBV5-1 and TRBJ2-1; 8 bases line up with TRBD2. There are 17 residues in the CDR3. Germline CDR1 SGHRS, CDR2 YFSETQ. The ends lost 4 bases at V and 5 bases at J; junction bases unmatched: 14. This CDR3 reads CASSLTVAGGRHNEQFF. The CDR3 nucleotides are TGCGCCAGCAGCCTAACTGTGGCGGGGGGCCGACACAATGAGCAGTTCTTC.

This rearrangement joins TRBV7-9 to TRBJ2-1; TRBD1 or TRBD2 may be the D gene (5 bases each). This CDR3 has 17 residues. The germline V and J ends were trimmed by 4 bases and 10 bases, with 26 bases remaining between them. Germline V CDR1 and CDR2: SEHNR, FQNEAQ (reference sequence). The CDR3 reads CASSSQRPGQVPKEQFF. DNA for the CDR3: TGTGCCAGCAGCTCCCAGCGTCCGGGGCAGGTCCCGAAGGAGCAGTTCTTC.

The V gene is TRBV2, the J gene TRBJ1-2, with D perhaps TRBD1 (6 bases). There are 11 residues in the CDR3. Deletions cut 4 bases from V and 12 bases from J, with 12 bases between. The V gene's germline CDR1 is SNHLY and CDR2 FYNNEI. The CDR3: CASSVPGADTF. The CDR3 nucleotides read TGTGCCAGCAGTGTTCCGGGGGCGGACACCTTC.

The chain is built from TRBV7-3 and TRBJ1-1; TRBD1 matches at 11 bases. This CDR3 region has 14 residues. Germline trimming cut 5 bases from V and 6 bases from J; bases unmatched to any gene: 5. Germline V gene data show CDR1 as SGHTA and CDR2 as FQGTGA. The CDR3 loop is CASSPGQGAAEAFF. The DNA of the CDR3 is TGTGCCAGCAGCCCTGGACAGGGGGCGGCTGAAGCTTTCTTT. The entire variable domain, with the rest obtained from reference TRBV7-3 and TRBJ1-1, is as follows: GAGVSQTPSNKVTEKGKYVELRCDPISGHTALYWYRQSLGQGPEFLIYFQGTGAADDSGLPNDRFFAVRPEGSVSTLKIQRTERGDSAVYLCASSPGQGAAEAFFGQGTRLTVV.

A few counts support this clone. This chain joins TRBV9 and TRBJ2-7; D not certain. Deletions cut 3 bases from V and 6 bases from J, with 10 bases between. The CDR3 consists of 12 residues. CDR1 and CDR2 (germline): SGDLS, YYNGEE. This chain's CDR3 is CASSASSTEQYF. The CDR3 region has the DNA TGTGCCAGCAGCGCAAGTTCGACCGAGCAGTACTTC.

The chain links TRBV6-1 to TRBJ1-5; D unresolved. CDR1 is MNHNS, CDR2 SASEGT, per germline. V dropped 0 bases and J dropped 9 bases, with 21 bases sitting between them. The length of the CDR3 is 17 residues. This chain's CDR3 is CASSEAFTVVPGRPQHF. In DNA form, the CDR3 reads TGTGCCAGCAGTGAAGCTTTTACGGTCGTCCCTGGTAGGCCCCAGCATTTT.